The following is a T cell receptor (beta chain) sequence with its context. Its antigen remains unidentified. The CDR3 spans 15 residues. V lost 5 bases and J 5 bases, leaving 18 bases between the germline ends. Germline lookup yields CDR1 SGHVS and CDR2 FQNEAQ. The treatment is: oral pan-JAK inhibitor, 5-10 mg twice daily. The data were taken from a study of CD8+ T cells in alopecia areata. Study-level background: Twice a day, 5 to 10 mg of oral tofacitinib was administered to treated patients. Tofacitinib ran for 6 to 18 months before 6 months off drug. General study results and limits: Expanded CD8+ clones among the top 100, and scalp clonality, were significantly decreased by tofacitinib.

Extracted RNA was reverse transcribed into cDNA, the sequencing template. Here immunoSEQ multiplex PCR was the method, and the copy in TCRdb shows in-frame clones only, minus some. The data contain 90,000 to 120,000 clones, about four fifths of them singletons. The sample in question was CD8+ T cells sorted from blood, obtained at week 24, from a patient treated with tofacitinib. The rearrangement uses TRBV7-8 and TRBJ2-5; the D call may be TRBD1 or TRBD2 (6 bases each). The clonotype originates from a human donor with alopecia areata. DNA of the CDR3: TGTGCCAGCAGCATCCTTGGGGGGCTAGAGGAGACCCAGTACTTC. Encoded protein: CASSILGGLEETQYF. The complete variable domain, with remaining parts taken from reference TRBV7-8 and TRBJ2-5, reads GAGVSQSPRYKVAKRGQDVALRCDPISGHVSLFWYQQALGQGPEFLTYFQNEAQLDKSGLPSDRFFAERPEGSVSTLKIQRTQQEDSAVYLCASSILGGLEETQYFGPGTRLLVL.